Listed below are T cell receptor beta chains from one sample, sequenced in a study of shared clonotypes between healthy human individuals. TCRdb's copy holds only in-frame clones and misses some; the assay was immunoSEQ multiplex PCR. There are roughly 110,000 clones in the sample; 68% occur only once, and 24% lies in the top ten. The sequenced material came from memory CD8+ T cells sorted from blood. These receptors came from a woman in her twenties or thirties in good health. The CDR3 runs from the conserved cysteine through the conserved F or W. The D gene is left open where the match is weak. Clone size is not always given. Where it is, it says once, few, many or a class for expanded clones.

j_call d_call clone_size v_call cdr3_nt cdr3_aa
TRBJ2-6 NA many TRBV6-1 TGTGCCAGCAGTGAGTCGGACTCTGGGGCCAACGTCCTGACTTTC CASSESDSGANVLTF
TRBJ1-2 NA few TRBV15 TGTGCCACCAGCAGAGAGGTGGGTAGCCTTAACTATGGCTACACCTTC CATSREVGSLNYGYTF
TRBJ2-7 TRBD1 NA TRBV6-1 TGTGCCAGCAGTGAAGAAGGGACAGGGGCAGTCGAGCAGTACTTC CASSEEGTGAVEQYF
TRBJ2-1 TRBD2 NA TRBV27 TGTGCCAGCAGTTTATCGTCGGTAGCGGGGTACAATGAGCAGTTCTTC CASSLSSVAGYNEQFF
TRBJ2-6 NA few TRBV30 TGTGCCTGGACCTCGACAGCCCCCTCTGGGGCCAACGTCCTGACTTTC CAWTSTAPSGANVLTF
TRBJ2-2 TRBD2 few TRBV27 TGTGCCAGCAGTTTATCTATTGGGACTAGCGAATCACACGGGGAGCTGTTTTTT CASSLSIGTSESHGELFF
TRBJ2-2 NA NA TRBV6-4 TGTGCCAGCAGTGTCTCAGCCGCGAACACCGGGGAGCTGTTTTTT CASSVSAANTGELFF
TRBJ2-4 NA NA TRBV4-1 TGCGCCAGCAGCTTTTCTGGAATAGCCAAAAACATTCAGTACTTC CASSFSGIAKNIQYF
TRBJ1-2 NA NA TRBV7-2 TGTGCCAGCAGCTTTAGTTCCGATATTAACTATGGCTACACCTTC CASSFSSDINYGYTF
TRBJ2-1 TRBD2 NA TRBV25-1 TGTGCCAGCAGTAGCCAGGGAGGGTCCTACAATGAGCAGTTCTTC CASSSQGGSYNEQFF
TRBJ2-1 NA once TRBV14 TGTGCCAGCGGAGCTACGGTCTCCTACAATGAGCAGTTCTTC CASGATVSYNEQFF
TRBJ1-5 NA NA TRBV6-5 TGTGCCAGCAGTGACTCAGCTGAATCGGGGCCCCAGCATTTT CASSDSAESGPQHF
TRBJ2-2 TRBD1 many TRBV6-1 TGTGCCAGCAGTCCCGGGACAGGGGAAATCGGGGAGCTGTTTTTT CASSPGTGEIGELFF
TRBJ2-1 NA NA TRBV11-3 TGTGCCAGCAGCCGGCAGGGGTCTAATGAGCAGTTCTTC CASSRQGSNEQFF
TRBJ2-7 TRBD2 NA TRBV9 TGTGCCAGCAGCCACGGGACTAGCGGGTTTAGCTCCTACGAGCAGTACTTC CASSHGTSGFSSYEQYF
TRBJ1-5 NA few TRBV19 TGTGCCTGCTGGGGTTATAGCAATCAGCCCCAGCATTTT CACWGYSNQPQHF
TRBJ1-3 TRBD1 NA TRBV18 TGTGCCAGCTCACCTCCCAGGGGGTCTGGAAACACCATATATTTT CASSPPRGSGNTIYF
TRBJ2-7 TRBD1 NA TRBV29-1 TGCAGCGTTGAAGAGGGGATTAGACAGGGGGGGGCCTACGAGCAGTACTTC CSVEEGIRQGGAYEQYF
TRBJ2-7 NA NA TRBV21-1 TGTGCCAGCAGCAAAGTACCCACGGGAGACCACCACGAGCAGTACTTC CASSKVPTGDHHEQYF
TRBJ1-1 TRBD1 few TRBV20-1 TGCAGGTCAGACAGGGTCTTTGAAGCTTTCTTT CRSDRVFEAFF
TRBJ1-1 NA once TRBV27 TGTGCCAGCAGTTCAAAGACTTCCCTTGGCACTGAAGCTTTCTTT CASSSKTSLGTEAFF